This T cell receptor (beta chain) came from a study of blood T cell repertoires in COVID-19. Looking at the study overall: Acute-phase and convalescent COVID-19 samples originated in the United States, Italy and Spain. T cells, B-cell-depleted T cells, or PBMCs supplied cDNA or gDNA.

V gave up 6 bases and J gave up 4 bases; unmatched junction bases: 6. CDR3 size: 13 residues. This clone was counted once. Per the original data handling: Quantification of nucleated cells was approximated via reference gene primer amplification. Generated by immunoSEQ multiplex PCR, the TCRdb table keeps only in-frame clones and is missing some. The V and J calls and clone size were taken over from that table, and D and trimming were inferred from the DNA. The sample carries tens of thousands of clones, about 88% recorded once. V and J are TRBV12-3 or TRBV12-4 and TRBJ2-7; 7 bases agree with TRBD1. Material for sequencing was peripheral blood. This clonotype was obtained from a human donor in a cohort sampled during active COVID-19. The CDR3 bases are TGTGCCAGCAGCACCGGGACAGTGTACGAGCAGTACTTC. Protein product: CASSTGTVYEQYF.